Presented here are 10 T cell receptor beta chains from one specimen sequenced in a study of shared clonotypes between healthy human individuals (dated by TCRdb to 2018 to 2021). Receptor libraries were prepared by the immunoSEQ multiplex PCR assay. TCRdb mirrors the immuneACCESS table, restricted to in-frame sequences. Some clones are absent from its copies; in checked studies, under half trace to an unresolved V gene, and the reason for the others is unknown. The sample data list 2,100,000 or so clones, and under 97% of these were observed just once. Less than 0.15% of the sample is in the top ten clones. The sequenced material came from naive CD4+ T cells sorted from blood. The sample's cell subset or site, from its label and the paper: CD45RA+ positively selected. The origin of the receptors is a man younger than 35 in good health.

Of note for this clone: This sample includes further DNA sequences coding for the same CDR3. CDR3 nucleotide sequence: TGTGCCAGCAGCTTGTCAGGGGTCTACGAGCAGTACTTC. Residues: CASSLSGVYEQYF. The rearrangement links TRBV7-2 to TRBJ2-7; D possibly corresponds to TRBD1 (6 bases). The germline V and J ends were trimmed by 3 bases and 3 bases, with 9 bases remaining between them. Per germline, CDR1 SGHTA and CDR2 FQGNSA. The CDR3 extends over 13 amino acids.

The chain is built from TRBV28 and TRBJ2-5, with D perhaps matching TRBD2 (6 bases). Germline CDR1 is MDHEN and CDR2 is SYDVKM. V dropped 7 bases and J dropped 2 bases, with 17 bases sitting between them. The CDR3 totals 15 residues. CDR3 coding DNA: TGTGCCAGCAAGGGTGGGATAGCGGTACAAGAGACCCAGTACTTC. This translates into CASKGGIAVQETQYF.

The chain has TRBV5-1 and TRBJ2-2; 8 positions agree with TRBD1. The V gene's germline CDR1 is SGHRS and CDR2 YFSETQ. This CDR3 contains 14 residues. Germline trimming cut 8 bases from V and 5 bases from J; bases unmatched to any gene: 8. CDR3 nucleotide sequence: TGCGCCAGTTTGGACAGGGACCAGACCGGGGAGCTGTTTTTT. Protein: CASLDRDQTGELFF.

This clone was recorded only once. This chain links TRBV10-3 with TRBJ2-2; D remains unclear. CDR3 size: 11 residues. From germline, CDR1 is ENHRY and CDR2 SYGVKD. The V gene lost 9 bases and the J gene lost 1 base, with 3 bases spanning the gap. The CDR3 region is CAMGNTGELFF. The CDR3 DNA sequence: TGTGCCATGGGGAACACCGGGGAGCTGTTTTTT.

The chain links TRBV4-1 to TRBJ2-2; the D gene is possibly TRBD2 (6 bases). The CDR3 is 18 amino acids. Looked up from germline, CDR1 is MGHRA and CDR2 is YSYEKL. V lost 4 bases and J 2 bases, leaving 20 bases between the germline ends. CDR3 coding DNA: TGCGCCAGCAGCCTCACAACAGCCCGACTAGGAAACACCGGGGAGCTGTTTTTT. It encodes CASSLTTARLGNTGELFF.

The chain carries TRBV7-9 and TRBJ1-4; the match to TRBD1 covers 7 bases. The CDR3 is 15 residues long. CDR1 SEHNR and CDR2 FQNEAQ come from the germline V gene (reference sequence). V gave up 6 bases and J gave up 4 bases; unmatched junction bases: 8. CDR3 loop: CASRDSGTVNEKLFF. The DNA of the CDR3 is TGTGCCAGCAGGGATTCCGGGACAGTTAATGAAAAACTGTTTTTT.

This clone occurred once. The gene calls are TRBV2 and TRBJ1-2; 7 positions match TRBD1. V gave up 3 bases and J gave up 8 bases; unmatched junction bases: 9. This CDR3 spans 14 amino acids. The germline V gene encodes CDR1 SNHLY and CDR2 FYNNEI. The CDR3 region is CASSERQGSGGYTF. The CDR3 DNA sequence: TGTGCCAGCAGTGAGCGACAGGGTAGCGGGGGCTACACCTTC.

The genes are TRBV4-3 and TRBJ2-6; 8 bases line up with TRBD1. Germline loops: CDR1 LGHNA, CDR2 YSLEER. The V segment lost 1 base and the J segment 0 bases; nucleotides outside the gene matches: 2. This CDR3 has 17 amino acids. The CDR3 sequence is CASSQGDRLSGANVLTF. In DNA form, the CDR3 reads TGCGCCAGCAGCCAAGGGGACAGGCTCTCTGGGGCCAACGTCCTGACTTTC.

As for this clone: Other nucleotide sequences in the sample specify the same CDR3. V and J are TRBV5-1 and TRBJ1-1; TRBD1 agrees at 7 bases. This CDR3 is built from 12 residues. From germline, CDR1 is SGHRS and CDR2 YFSETQ. The J segment lost 4 bases and the V segment lost 3 bases, leaving 0 bases of the junction unmatched. The CDR3 nucleotides read TGCGCCAGCAGCTCAGGGGGCACTGAAGCTTTCTTT. Translated: CASSSGGTEAFF.

The V and J genes are TRBV5-4 and TRBJ2-2, with a weak D call TRBD2 (6 bases). Germline CDR1 is SGHNT and CDR2 is YYREEE (reference sequence). The germline V and J ends were trimmed by 3 bases and 3 bases, with 9 bases remaining between them. This CDR3 spans 14 amino acids. The CDR3 is CASSSLADTGELFF. In DNA, the CDR3 is TGTGCCAGCAGCTCACTAGCAGACACCGGGGAGCTGTTTTTT.